Sequencing of this T cell receptor (beta chain) was carried out in a study of T-cell reconstitution after alpha-beta-depleted transplantation in children. Study results and caveats: Reported findings indicate that, about two months after transplant, alpha-beta T cells came from several hundred expanded clones, which were derived from non-depleted graft cells. At one year after transplant, newly produced T cells mostly accounted for T-cell counts and diversity. Where some patients showed high TCRbeta diversity at day 60, it came from recipient T cells and thymic progenitors that had survived.

To note about this clonotype: Its antigen is still unknown.

Construction of the TCRbeta library involved unique molecular identifiers. TCRdb itself ran the PCR reads through MiXCR, one entry per CDR3 protein. The sample lists hundreds of thousands of distinct CDR3 sequences; roughly 11% were seen once. The sample here was PBMCs, taken before TCRalphabeta/CD19-depleted stem cell transplant. The receptor was derived from a child under two years old with acute myeloid leukemia, due to receive a stem cell transplant.

The CDR3 sequence: CASSAAGANVLTF. The CDR3 bases are TGTGCCAGTAGTGCGGCTGGGGCCAACGTCCTGACTTTC. The J gene is TRBJ2-6, the V gene TRBV19; D remains unclear. The CDR3 is made up of 13 amino acids. CDR1 is LNHDA and CDR2 is SQIVND in the germline V gene (reference sequence). The V end lost 5 bases, the J end lost 2 bases, and 4 bases lay between the germline ends.